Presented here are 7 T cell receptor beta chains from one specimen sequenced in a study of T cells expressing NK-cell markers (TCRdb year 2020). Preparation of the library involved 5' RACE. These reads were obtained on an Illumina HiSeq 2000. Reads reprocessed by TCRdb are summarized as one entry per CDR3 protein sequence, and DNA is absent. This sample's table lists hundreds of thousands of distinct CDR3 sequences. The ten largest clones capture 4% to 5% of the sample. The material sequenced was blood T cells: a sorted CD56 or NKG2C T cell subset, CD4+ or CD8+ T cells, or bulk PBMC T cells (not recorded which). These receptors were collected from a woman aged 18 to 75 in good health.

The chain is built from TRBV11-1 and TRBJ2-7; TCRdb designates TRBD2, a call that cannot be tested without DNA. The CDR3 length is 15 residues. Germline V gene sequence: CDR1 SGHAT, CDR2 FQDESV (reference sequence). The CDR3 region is CASSPDQLGGYEQYF.

Here the CDR3 reads CASSGTSGGISTDTQYF. V is TRBV4-3 and J is TRBJ2-3; TCRdb picks TRBD2, but there is no DNA to check that call. From germline, CDR1 is LGHNA and CDR2 YSLEER. The CDR3 totals 17 residues.

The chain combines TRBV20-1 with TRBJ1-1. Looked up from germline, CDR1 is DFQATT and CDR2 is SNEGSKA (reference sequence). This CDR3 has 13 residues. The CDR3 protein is CSATTDGYTEAFF.

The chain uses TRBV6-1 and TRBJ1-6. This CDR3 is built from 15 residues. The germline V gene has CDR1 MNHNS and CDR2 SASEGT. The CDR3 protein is CASSPVGSYNSPLHF.

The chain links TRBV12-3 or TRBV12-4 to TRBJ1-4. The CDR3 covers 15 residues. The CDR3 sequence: CASGLQGLGHEKLFF.

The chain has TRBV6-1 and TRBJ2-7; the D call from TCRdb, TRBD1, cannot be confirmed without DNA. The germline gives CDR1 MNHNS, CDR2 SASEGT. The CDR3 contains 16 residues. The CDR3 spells CASSELNRGTRGEQYF.

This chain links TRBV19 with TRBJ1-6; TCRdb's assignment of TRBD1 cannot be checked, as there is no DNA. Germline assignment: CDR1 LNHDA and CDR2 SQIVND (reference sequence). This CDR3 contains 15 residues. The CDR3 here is CASSPNDRDNSPLHF.